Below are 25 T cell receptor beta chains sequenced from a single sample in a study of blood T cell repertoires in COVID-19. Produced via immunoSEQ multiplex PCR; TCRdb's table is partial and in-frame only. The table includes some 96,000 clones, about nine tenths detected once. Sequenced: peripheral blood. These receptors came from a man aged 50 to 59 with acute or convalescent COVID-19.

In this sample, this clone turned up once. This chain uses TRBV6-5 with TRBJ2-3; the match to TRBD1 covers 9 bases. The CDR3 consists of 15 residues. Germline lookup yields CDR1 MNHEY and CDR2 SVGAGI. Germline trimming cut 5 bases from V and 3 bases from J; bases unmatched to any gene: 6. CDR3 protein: CASSNRGPKTDTQYF. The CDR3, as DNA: TGTGCCAGCAGTAACAGGGGGCCGAAAACAGATACGCAGTATTTT.

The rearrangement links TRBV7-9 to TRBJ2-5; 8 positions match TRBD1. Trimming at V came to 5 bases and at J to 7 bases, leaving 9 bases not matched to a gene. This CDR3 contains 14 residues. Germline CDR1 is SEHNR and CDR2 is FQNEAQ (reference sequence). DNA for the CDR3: TGTGCCAGCAGCGCACAGGGGGTTGAAGGGACCCAGTACTTC. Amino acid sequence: CASSAQGVEGTQYF.

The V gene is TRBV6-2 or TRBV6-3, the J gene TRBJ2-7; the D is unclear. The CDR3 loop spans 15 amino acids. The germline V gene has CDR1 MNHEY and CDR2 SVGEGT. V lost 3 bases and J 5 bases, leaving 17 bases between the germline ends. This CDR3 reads CASSYKARYRDEQYF. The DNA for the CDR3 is TGTGCCAGCAGTTATAAGGCCAGATACAGAGACGAGCAGTACTTC.

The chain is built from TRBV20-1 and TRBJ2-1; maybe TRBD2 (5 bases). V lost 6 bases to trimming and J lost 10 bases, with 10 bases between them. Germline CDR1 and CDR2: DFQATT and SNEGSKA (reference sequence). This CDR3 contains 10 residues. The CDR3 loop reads CSARREEQFF. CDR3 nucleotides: TGCAGTGCGAGAAGGGAGGAGCAGTTCTTC.

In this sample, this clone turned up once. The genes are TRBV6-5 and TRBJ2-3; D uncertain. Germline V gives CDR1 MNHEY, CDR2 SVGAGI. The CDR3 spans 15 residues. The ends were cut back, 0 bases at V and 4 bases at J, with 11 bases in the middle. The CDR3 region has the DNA TGTGCCAGCAGTTACTCGTATAGCAACTCAGATACGCAGTATTTT. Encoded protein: CASSYSYSNSDTQYF.

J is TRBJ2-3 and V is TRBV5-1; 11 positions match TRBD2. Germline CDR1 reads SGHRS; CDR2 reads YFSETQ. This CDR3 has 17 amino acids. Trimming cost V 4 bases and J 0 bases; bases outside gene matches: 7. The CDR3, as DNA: TGCGCCAGCAGCCAAGGGACTAGCGGATCTAGCACAGATACGCAGTATTTT. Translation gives CASSQGTSGSSTDTQYF.

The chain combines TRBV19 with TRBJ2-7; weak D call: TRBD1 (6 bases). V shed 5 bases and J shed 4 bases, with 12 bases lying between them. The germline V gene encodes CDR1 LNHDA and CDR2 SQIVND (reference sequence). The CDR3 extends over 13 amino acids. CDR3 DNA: TGTGCCAGTAGTGCCGGGACACCGTACGAGCAGTACTTC. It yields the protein CASSAGTPYEQYF.

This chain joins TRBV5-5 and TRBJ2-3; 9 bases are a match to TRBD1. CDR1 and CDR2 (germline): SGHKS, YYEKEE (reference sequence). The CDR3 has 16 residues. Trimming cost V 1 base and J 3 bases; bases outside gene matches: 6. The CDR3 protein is CASSLLPDRGTDTQYF. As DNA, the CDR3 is TGTGCCAGCAGCTTGCTCCCGGACAGGGGTACAGATACGCAGTATTTT.

CDR3 DNA: TGTGCCAGCTCACCATCTCGCACAGATACGCAGTATTTT. Translation: CASSPSRTDTQYF. The chain uses TRBV18 and TRBJ2-3; D is uncertain. The length of the CDR3 is 13 residues. Germline V gene lookup returns CDR1 KGHSH and CDR2 LQKENI. V was clipped by 2 bases and J by 1 base, with 4 bases between them.

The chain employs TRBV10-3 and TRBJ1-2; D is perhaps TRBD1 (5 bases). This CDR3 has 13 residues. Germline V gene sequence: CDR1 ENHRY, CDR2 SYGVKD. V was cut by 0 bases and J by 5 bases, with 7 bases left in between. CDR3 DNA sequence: TGTGCCATCAGTGAGTCCAGGGAATATGGCTACACCTTC. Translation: CAISESREYGYTF.

The CDR3 nucleotides are TGTGCCAGCAGCTTAATCCCAAACTATGGCTACACCTTC. Encoded protein: CASSLIPNYGYTF. The chain has TRBV11-2 and TRBJ1-2, with D hard to call. This CDR3 has 13 residues. Germline V gene data show CDR1 as SGHAT and CDR2 as FQNNGV. Trimming cost V 2 bases and J 2 bases, with 6 bases left between them.

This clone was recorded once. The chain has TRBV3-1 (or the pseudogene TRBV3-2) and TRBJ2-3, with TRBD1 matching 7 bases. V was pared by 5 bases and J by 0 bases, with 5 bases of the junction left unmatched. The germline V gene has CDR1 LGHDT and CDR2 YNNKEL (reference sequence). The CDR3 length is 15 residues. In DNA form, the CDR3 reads TGTGCCAGCAGCTTGGGACAGACGAGCACAGATACGCAGTATTTT. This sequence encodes CASSLGQTSTDTQYF.

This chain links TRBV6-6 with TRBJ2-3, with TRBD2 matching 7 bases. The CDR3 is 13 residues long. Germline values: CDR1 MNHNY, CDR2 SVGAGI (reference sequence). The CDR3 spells CVTYGLAADTQYF. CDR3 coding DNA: TGTGTTACTTACGGGCTAGCGGCAGATACGCAGTATTTT.

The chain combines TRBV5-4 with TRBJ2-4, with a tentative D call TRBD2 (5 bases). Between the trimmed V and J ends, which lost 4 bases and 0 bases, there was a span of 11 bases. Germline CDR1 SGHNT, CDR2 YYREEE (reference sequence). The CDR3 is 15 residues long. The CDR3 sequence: CASSPSGVAKNIQYF. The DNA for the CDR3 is TGTGCCAGCAGCCCCTCCGGGGTAGCCAAAAACATTCAGTACTTC. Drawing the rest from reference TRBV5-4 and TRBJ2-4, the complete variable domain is ETGVTQSPTHLIKTRGQQVTLRCSSQSGHNTVSWYQQALGQGPQFIFQYYREEENGRGNFPPRFSGLQFPNYSSELNVNALELDDSALYLCASSPSGVAKNIQYFGAGTRLSVL.

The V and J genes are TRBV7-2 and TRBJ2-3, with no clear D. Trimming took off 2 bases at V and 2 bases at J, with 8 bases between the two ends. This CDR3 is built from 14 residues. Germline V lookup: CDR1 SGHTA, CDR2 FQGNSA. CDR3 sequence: CASSLRQATDTQYF. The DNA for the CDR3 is TGTGCCAGCAGCTTAAGGCAGGCCACAGATACGCAGTATTTT.

The CDR3 loop is CASSRDRLNYGYTF. DNA of the CDR3: TGTGCCAGCAGTAGGGACAGATTAAACTATGGCTACACCTTC. The chain joins TRBV6-5 to TRBJ1-2, with 7 nucleotides matching TRBD1. V trimming: 5 bases; J trimming: 2 bases; junction bases outside the gene matches: 5. Germline CDR1 and CDR2: MNHEY and SVGAGI. The CDR3 totals 14 residues.

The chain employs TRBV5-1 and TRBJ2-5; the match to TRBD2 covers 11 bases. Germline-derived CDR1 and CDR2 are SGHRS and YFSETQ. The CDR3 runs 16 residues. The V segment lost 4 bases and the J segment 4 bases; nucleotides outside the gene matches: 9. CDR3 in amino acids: CASSASSGRIGETQYF. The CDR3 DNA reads TGCGCCAGCAGCGCGTCTAGCGGGAGGATAGGAGAGACCCAGTACTTC.

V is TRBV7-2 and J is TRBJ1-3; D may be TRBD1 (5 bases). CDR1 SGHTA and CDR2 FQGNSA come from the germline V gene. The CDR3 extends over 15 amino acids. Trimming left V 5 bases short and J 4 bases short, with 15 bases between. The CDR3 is CASSAGGSFGNTIYF. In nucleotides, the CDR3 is TGTGCCAGCAGCGCGGGGGGGTCCTTCGGAAACACCATATATTTT.

The CDR3 sequence: CASSLGYRVGADTQYF. CDR3 nucleotide sequence: TGTGCCAGCAGCTTGGGTTACAGGGTAGGGGCAGATACGCAGTATTTT. This chain connects TRBV5-6 to TRBJ2-3; possibly TRBD1 for D (6 bases). The CDR3 has 16 amino acids. Germline CDR1 is SGHDT and CDR2 is YYEEEE. The ends were cut back, 0 bases at V and 4 bases at J, with 15 bases in the middle. Based on the CDR3 plus reference TRBV5-6 and TRBJ2-3, the full variable domain is DAGVTQSPTHLIKTRGQQVTLRCSPKSGHDTVSWYQQALGQGPQFIFQYYEEEERQRGNFPDRFSGHQFPNYSSELNVNALLLGDSALYLCASSLGYRVGADTQYFGPGTRLTVL.

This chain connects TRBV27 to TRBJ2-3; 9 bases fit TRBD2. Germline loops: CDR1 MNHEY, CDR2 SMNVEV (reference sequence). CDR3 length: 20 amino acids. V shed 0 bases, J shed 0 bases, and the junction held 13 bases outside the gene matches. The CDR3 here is CASSLSILGLAGLSTDTQYF. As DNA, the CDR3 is TGTGCCAGCAGTTTATCCATTCTGGGGCTAGCGGGACTAAGCACAGATACGCAGTATTTT.

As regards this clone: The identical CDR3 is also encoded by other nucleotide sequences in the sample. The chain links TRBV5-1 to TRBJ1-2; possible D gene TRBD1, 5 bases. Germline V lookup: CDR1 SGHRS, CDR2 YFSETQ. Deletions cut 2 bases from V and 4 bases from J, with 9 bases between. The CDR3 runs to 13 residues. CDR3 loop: CASSLTGAYGYTF. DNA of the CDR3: TGCGCCAGCAGCTTAACAGGAGCCTATGGCTACACCTTC.

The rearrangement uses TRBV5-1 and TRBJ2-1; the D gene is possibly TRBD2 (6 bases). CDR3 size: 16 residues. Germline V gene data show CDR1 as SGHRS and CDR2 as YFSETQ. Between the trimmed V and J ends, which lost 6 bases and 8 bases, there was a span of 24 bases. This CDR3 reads CASNLRGSGAGDEQFF. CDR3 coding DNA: TGCGCCAGCAATCTTCGGGGTAGCGGAGCCGGGGATGAGCAGTTCTTC.

The CDR3 loop reads CASKRGEDTGELFF. CDR3 in DNA: TGTGCCAGCAAGCGGGGGGAAGACACCGGGGAGCTGTTTTTT. V usage is TRBV6-5 and J usage is TRBJ2-2; 9 bases agree with TRBD2. Trimming took 7 bases from V and 3 from J; bases not matched to a gene: 3. The CDR3 has 14 residues. Germline V CDR1 and CDR2: MNHEY, SVGAGI.

The CDR3 DNA reads as TGTGCCAGCAGCGCCACGATGGGGCTAGCCAAAAACATTCAGTACTTC. Amino acid sequence: CASSATMGLAKNIQYF. This rearrangement joins TRBV11-2 to TRBJ2-4, with D tentatively TRBD1 (5 bases). CDR3 length: 16 residues. Germline V gene lookup returns CDR1 SGHAT and CDR2 FQNNGV. Deletions cut 5 bases from V and 0 bases from J, with 14 bases between.

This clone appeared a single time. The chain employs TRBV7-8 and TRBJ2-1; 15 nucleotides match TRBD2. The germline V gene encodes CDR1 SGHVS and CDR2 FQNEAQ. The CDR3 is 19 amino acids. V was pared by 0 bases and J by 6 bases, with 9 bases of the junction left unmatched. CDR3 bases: TGTGCCAGCAGCTTAGCGTTCATTCGGACTAGCGGGAGGGTCAATGAGCAGTTCTTC. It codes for CASSLAFIRTSGRVNEQFF.